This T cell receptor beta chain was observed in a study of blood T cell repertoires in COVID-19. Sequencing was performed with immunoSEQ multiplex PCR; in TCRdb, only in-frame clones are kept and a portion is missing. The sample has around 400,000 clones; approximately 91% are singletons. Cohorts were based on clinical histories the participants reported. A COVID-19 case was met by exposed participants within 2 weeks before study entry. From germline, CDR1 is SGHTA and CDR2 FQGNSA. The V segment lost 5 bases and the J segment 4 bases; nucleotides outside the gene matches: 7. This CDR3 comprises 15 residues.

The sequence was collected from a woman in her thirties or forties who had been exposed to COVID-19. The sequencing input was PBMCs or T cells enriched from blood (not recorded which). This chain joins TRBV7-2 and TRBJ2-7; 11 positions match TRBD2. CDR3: CASSVLAGVPYEQYF. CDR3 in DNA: TGTGCCAGCAGCGTACTAGCGGGAGTTCCTTACGAGCAGTACTTC.